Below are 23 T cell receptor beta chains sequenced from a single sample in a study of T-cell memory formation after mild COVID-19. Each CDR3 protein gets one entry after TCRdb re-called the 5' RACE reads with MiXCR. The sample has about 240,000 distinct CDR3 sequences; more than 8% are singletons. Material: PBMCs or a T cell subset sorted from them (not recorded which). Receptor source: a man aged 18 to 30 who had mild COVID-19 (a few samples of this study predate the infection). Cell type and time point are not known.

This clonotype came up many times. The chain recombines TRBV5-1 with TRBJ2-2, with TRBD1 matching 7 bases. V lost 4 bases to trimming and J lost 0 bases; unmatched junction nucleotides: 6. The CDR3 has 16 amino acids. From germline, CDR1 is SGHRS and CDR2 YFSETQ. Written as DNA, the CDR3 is TGCGCCAGCAGCGCGGCCGGGACAGCGAACACCGGGGAGCTGTTTTTT. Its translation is CASSAAGTANTGELFF.

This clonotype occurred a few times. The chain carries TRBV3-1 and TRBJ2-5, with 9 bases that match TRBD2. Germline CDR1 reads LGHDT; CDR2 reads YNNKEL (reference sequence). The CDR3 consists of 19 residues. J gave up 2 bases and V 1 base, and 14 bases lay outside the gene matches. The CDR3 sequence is CASSQVFRGPTSGQETQYF. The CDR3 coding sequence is TGTGCCAGCAGCCAAGTGTTCAGAGGGCCGACTAGCGGACAAGAGACCCAGTACTTC.

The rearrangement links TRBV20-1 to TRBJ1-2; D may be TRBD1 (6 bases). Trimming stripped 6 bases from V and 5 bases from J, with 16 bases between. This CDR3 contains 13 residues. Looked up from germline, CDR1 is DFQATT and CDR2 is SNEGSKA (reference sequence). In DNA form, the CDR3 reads TGCAGTGCCGCTCACAGGGTCGCTTATGGCTACACCTTC. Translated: CSAAHRVAYGYTF.

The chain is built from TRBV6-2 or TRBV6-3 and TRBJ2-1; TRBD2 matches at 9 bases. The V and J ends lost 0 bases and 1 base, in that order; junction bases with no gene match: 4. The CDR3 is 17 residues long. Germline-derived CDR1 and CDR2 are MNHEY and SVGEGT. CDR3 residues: CASSYSAGGPSYNEQFF. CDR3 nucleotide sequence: TGTGCCAGCAGTTACTCGGCGGGGGGGCCATCCTACAATGAGCAGTTCTTC.

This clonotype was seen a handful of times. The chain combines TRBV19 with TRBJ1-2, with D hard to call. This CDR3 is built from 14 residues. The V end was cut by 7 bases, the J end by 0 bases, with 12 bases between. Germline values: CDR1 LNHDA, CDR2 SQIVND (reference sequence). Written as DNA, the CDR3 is TGTGCCAGTACCCCAGGTTCGCCTAACTATGGCTACACCTTC. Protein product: CASTPGSPNYGYTF.

CDR3 in DNA: TGTGCCACCAGCAGAGGAGGAGGGGGGGCCGTTAAGACCCAGTACTTC. It translates to CATSRGGGGAVKTQYF. The chain has TRBV15 and TRBJ2-5; weak D call: TRBD2 (7 bases). Looked up from germline, CDR1 is LNHNV and CDR2 is YYDKDF (reference sequence). CDR3 length: 16 residues. V was trimmed by 1 base and J by 6 bases, leaving 18 bases between them.

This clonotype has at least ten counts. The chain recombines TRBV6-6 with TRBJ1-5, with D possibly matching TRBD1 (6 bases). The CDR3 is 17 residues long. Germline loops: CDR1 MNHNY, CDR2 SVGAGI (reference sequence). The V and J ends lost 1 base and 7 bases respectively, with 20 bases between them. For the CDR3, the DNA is TGTGCCAGCAGTTACTATGGAGCCAGGGGTGGCGGCCAGCCCCAGCATTTT. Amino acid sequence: CASSYYGARGGGQPQHF.

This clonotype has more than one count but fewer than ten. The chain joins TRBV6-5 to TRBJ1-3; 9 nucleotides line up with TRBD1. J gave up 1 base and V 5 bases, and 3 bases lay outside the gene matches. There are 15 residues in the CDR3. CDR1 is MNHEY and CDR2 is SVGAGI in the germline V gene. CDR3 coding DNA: TGTGCCAGCAGTGACGGGACAGGGTCTGGAAACACCATATATTTT. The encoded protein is CASSDGTGSGNTIYF.

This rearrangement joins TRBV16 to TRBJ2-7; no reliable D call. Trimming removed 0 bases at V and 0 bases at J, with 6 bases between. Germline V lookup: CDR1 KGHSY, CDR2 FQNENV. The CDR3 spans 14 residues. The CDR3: CASSQSHSSYEQYF. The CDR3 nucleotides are TGTGCCAGCAGCCAATCCCACAGCTCCTACGAGCAGTACTTC. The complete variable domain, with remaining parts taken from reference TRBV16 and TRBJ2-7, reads GEEVAQTPKHLVRGEGQKAKLYCAPIKGHSYVFWYQQVLKNEFKFLISFQNENVFDETGMPKERFSAKCLPNSPCSLEIQATKLEDSAVYFCASSQSHSSYEQYFGPGTRLTVT.

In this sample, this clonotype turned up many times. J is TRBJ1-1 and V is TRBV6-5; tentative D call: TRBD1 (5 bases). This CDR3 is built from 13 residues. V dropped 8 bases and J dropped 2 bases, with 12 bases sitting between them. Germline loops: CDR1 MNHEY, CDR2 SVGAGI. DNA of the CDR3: TGTGCCAGCGGTGTCAGGGCTAACACTGAAGCTTTCTTT. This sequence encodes CASGVRANTEAFF.

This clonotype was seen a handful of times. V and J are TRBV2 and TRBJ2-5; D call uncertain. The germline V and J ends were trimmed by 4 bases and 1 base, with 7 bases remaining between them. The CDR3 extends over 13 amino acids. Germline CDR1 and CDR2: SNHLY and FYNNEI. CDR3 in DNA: TGTGCCAGCAGTGCAGCCACCCAAGAGACCCAGTACTTC. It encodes CASSAATQETQYF.

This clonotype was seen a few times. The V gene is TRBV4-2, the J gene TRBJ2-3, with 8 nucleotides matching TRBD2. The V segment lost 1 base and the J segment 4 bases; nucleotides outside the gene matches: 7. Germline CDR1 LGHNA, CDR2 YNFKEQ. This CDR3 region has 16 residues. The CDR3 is CASSQVGGASPDTQYF. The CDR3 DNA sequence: TGTGCCAGCAGCCAAGTCGGGGGGGCCTCCCCAGATACGCAGTATTTT.

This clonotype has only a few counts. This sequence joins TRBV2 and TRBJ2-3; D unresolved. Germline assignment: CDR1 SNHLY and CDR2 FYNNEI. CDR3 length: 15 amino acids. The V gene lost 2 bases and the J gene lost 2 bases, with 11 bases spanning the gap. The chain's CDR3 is CASSEWVSTTDTQYF. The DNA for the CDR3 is TGTGCCAGCAGTGAATGGGTCTCCACCACAGATACGCAGTATTTT.

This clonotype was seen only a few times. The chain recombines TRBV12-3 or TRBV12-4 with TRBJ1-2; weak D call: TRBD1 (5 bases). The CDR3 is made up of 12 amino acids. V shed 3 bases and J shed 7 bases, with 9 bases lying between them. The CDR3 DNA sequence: TGTGCCAGCAGTTTGGGGGAGACTGGCTACACCTTC. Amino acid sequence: CASSLGETGYTF.

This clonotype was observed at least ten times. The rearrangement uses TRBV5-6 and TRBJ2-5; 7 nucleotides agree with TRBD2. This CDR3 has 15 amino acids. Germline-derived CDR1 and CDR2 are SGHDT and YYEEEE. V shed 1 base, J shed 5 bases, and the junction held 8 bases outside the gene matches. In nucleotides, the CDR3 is TGTGCCAGCAGCTTGAGAGCCATGGGAGGGGAGACCCAGTACTTC. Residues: CASSLRAMGGETQYF.

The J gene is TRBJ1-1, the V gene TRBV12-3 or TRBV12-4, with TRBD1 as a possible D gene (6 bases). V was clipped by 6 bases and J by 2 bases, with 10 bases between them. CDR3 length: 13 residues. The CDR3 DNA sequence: TGTGCCAGCAGGGACAGACTTAACACTGAAGCTTTCTTT. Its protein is CASRDRLNTEAFF.

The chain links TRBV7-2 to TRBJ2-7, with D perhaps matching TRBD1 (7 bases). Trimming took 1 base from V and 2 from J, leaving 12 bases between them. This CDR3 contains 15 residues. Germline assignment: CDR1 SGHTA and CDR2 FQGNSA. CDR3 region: CASSLEGGQTYEQYF. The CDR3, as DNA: TGTGCCAGCAGCTTAGAGGGGGGACAGACCTACGAGCAGTACTTC. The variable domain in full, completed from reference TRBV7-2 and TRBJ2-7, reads GAGVSQSPSNKVTEKGKDVELRCDPISGHTALYWYRQSLGQGLEFLIYFQGNSAPDKSGLPSDRFSAERTGGSVSTLTIQRTQQEDSAVYLCASSLEGGQTYEQYFGPGTRLTVT.

CDR3 amino acids: CASSAGTDSSFRAFF. CDR3 in DNA: TGTGCCAGCAGCGCAGGGACCGACAGCTCCTTTAGGGCTTTCTTT. This chain connects TRBV9 to TRBJ1-1; a possible D gene is TRBD1 (5 bases). Trimming took off 3 bases at V and 11 bases at J, with 23 bases between the two ends. Germline lookup yields CDR1 SGDLS and CDR2 YYNGEE. The CDR3 totals 15 residues.

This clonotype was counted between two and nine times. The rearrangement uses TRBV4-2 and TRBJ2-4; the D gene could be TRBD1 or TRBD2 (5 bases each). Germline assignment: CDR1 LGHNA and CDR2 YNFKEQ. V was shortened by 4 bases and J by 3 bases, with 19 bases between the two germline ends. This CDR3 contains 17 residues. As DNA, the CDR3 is TGTGCCAGCAGCCCCTTGTTGGGGGATGTGGGCAAAAACATTCAGTACTTC. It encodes CASSPLLGDVGKNIQYF.

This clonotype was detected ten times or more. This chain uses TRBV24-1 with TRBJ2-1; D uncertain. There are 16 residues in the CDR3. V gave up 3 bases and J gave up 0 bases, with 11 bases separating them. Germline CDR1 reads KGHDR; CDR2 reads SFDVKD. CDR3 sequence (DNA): TGTGCCACCAGTGATATGGGGTCCAGCTCCTACAATGAGCAGTTCTTC. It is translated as CATSDMGSSSYNEQFF.

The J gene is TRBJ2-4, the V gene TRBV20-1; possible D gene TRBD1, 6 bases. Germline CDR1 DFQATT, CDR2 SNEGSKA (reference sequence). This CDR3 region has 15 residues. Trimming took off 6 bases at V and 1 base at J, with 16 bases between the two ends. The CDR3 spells CSAIGSQGAKNIQYF. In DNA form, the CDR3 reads TGCAGTGCGATCGGTTCCCAGGGGGCCAAAAACATTCAGTACTTC.

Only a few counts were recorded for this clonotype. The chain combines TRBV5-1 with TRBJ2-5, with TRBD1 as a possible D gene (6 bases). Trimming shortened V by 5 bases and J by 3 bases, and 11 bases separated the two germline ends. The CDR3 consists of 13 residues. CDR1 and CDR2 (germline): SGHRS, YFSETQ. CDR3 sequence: CASSQGQEETQYF. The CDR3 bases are TGCGCCAGCAGTCAGGGGCAGGAAGAGACCCAGTACTTC.

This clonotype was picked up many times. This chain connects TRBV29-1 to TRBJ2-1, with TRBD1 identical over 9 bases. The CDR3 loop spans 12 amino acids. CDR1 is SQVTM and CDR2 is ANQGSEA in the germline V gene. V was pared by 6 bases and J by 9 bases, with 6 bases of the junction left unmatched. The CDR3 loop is CSVKTGGTEQFF. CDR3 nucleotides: TGCAGCGTGAAGACAGGGGGTACTGAGCAGTTCTTC.